The 31 T cell receptor beta chains presented below share a single source sample, sequenced in a study of tumor and adjacent non-tumor tissue in lung cancer. Three rounds of nested PCR, following a modified ARM-PCR protocol, produced the TCRbeta library. TCRdb itself ran the multiplex PCR reads through MiXCR, one entry per CDR3 protein. The sample yields roughly 43,000 distinct CDR3 sequences, roughly 66% seen once. The template was RNA from unsorted bulk tissue. This non-tumor lung sample came from over 3 cm beyond the tumor edge. Sequencing was performed on distant non-tumor lung tissue. The origin of the receptors is a man aged 45-65 years with non-small cell lung cancer.

The V call is TRBV11-2, the J call TRBJ2-2; D is possibly TRBD1 (6 bases). CDR1 and CDR2 (germline): SGHAT, FQNNGV. V was trimmed by 5 bases and J by 4 bases, leaving 8 bases between them. This CDR3 has 13 amino acids. CDR3 DNA: TGTGCCAGCAGCAGACAGGTCACCGGGGAGCTGTTTTTT. This codes for CASSRQVTGELFF.

This clonotype was seen more than once but under ten times. A much larger clonotype is one base distant, so this may be a read error. The V gene is TRBV6-6, the J gene TRBJ2-1; D is possibly TRBD2 (6 bases). CDR1 and CDR2 from the germline V gene are MNHNY and SVGAGI (reference sequence). The ends were cut back, 10 bases at V and 2 bases at J, with 18 bases in the middle. The CDR3 is 15 amino acids. This CDR3 reads CATYLSGNAYNEQFF. The CDR3 nucleotides are TGTGCCACCTACCTTAGCGGCAATGCCTACAATGAGCAGTTCTTC.

This clonotype was counted ten times or more. The chain links TRBV12-3 or TRBV12-4 to TRBJ2-6; maybe TRBD1 (6 bases). Trimming took 6 bases from V and 1 from J, leaving 19 bases between them. The CDR3 sequence is 18 residues long. CDR3 nucleotide sequence: TGTGCCAGCAGCAAAACCAGGGGCTTGGGATCTGGGGCCAACGTCCTGACTTTC. Amino acid sequence: CASSKTRGLGSGANVLTF.

To note about this clonotype: The germline gene is not matched at one end of the junction; a read error may be the cause. V gene TRBV5-6 combines with J gene TRBJ2-1, with D tentatively TRBD1 (6 bases). Germline V CDR1 and CDR2: SGHDT, YYEEEE. CDR3 length: 18 residues. The CDR3 reads CASSWARGSTTSCNEQFF. The CDR3 coding sequence is TGTGCCAGTAGCTGGGCCAGGGGCAGCACCACCTCCTGCAATGAGCAGTTCTTC.

With regard to this clonotype: The junction shows a germline mismatch at one end, possibly a read error. This chain joins TRBV11-2 and TRBJ2-3, with D maybe TRBD2 (6 bases). The CDR3 is 19 residues long. Germline-derived CDR1 and CDR2 are SGHAT and FQNNGV. The chain's CDR3 is CASNLSSAAGVRGTDTQYF. CDR3 DNA: TGTGCCAGCAACTTATCTAGCGCGGCGGGTGTACGAGGCACAGATACGCAGTATTTT.

This clonotype occurred once. At one end the junction does not follow the germline gene, possibly because of a read error. This chain uses TRBV6-5 with TRBJ2-7; 10 bases map to TRBD1. The CDR3 runs 15 residues. From germline, CDR1 is MNHEY and CDR2 SVGAGI. The CDR3 bases are TGTGCCAGCAGTTACATCGGACAGGGGGTCCACGAGCGGTACTTT. Translation: CASSYIGQGVHERYF.

Notes on this clonotype: Relative to the germline gene, one junction end is altered; a read error may explain this. This rearrangement joins TRBV5-1 to TRBJ1-1; unclear D gene. The CDR3 covers 18 residues. Germline V gene lookup returns CDR1 SGHRS and CDR2 YFSETQ. The CDR3 spells CANSLVRRAVDVNTEAFF. In DNA form, the CDR3 reads TGCGCCAACAGCTTGGTGAGGAGGGCGGTGGACGTCAACACTGAAGCTTTCTTT. Combining the CDR3 with reference TRBV5-1 and TRBJ1-1 gives the whole variable domain KAGVTQTPRYLIKTRGQQVTLSCSPISGHRSVSWYQQTPGQGLQFLFEYFSETQRNKGNFPGRFSGRQFSNSRSEMNVSTLELGDSALYLCANSLVRRAVDVNTEAFFGQGTRLTVV.

For this clonotype: A read error may be the cause here, since a much bigger clone is one base away. The chain is built from TRBV20-1 and TRBJ2-7, with D possibly matching TRBD2 (6 bases). Germline V CDR1 and CDR2: DFQATT, SNEGSKA (reference sequence). With 0 bases removed from V and 3 bases from J, the gap between germline ends came to 12 bases. The CDR3 consists of 14 residues. The CDR3, as DNA: TGCAGTGCTAGAGATCCGAACGGGGGCTACGAGCAGTACTTC. Amino acids: CSARDPNGGYEQYF.

The sample holds many counts of this clonotype. This chain uses TRBV29-1 with TRBJ1-4, with D tentatively TRBD1 (6 bases). The CDR3 runs 14 residues. V dropped 2 bases and J dropped 6 bases, with 13 bases sitting between them. Germline assignment: CDR1 SQVTM and CDR2 ANQGSEA. DNA for the CDR3: TGCAGCGTTGAAAGTTGGGAGGGGGATGAAAAACTGTTTTTT. Protein sequence: CSVESWEGDEKLFF.

The chain has TRBV20-1 and TRBJ1-1; the match to TRBD1 covers 7 bases. J lost 12 bases, V lost 6 bases, and 13 bases had no gene match. CDR1 DFQATT and CDR2 SNEGSKA come from the germline V gene (reference sequence). CDR3 length equals 12 residues. The CDR3 nucleotides are TGCAGTGCGCCAGGACAGGTGGCTGAGACTTTCTTT. Translating it yields CSAPGQVAETFF.

Worth noting for this clonotype: This could be a read error, since a much larger clone is one nucleotide away. This chain connects TRBV7-8 to TRBJ2-1, with D possibly matching TRBD1 (5 bases). Germline V gene sequence: CDR1 SGHVS, CDR2 FQNEAQ. The CDR3 length is 16 residues. V was shortened by 3 bases and J by 0 bases, with 12 bases between the two germline ends. CDR3 sequence: CASSLPTRGSYNEQFF. The CDR3 DNA sequence: TGTGCCAGCAGCTTGCCGACAAGGGGCTCCTACAATGAGCAGTTCTTC. The whole variable domain, filled in from reference TRBV7-8 and TRBJ2-1, reads GAGVSQSPRYKVAKRGQDVALRCDPISGHVSLFWYQQALGQGPEFLTYFQNEAQLDKSGLPSDRFFAERPEGSVSTLKIQRTQQEDSAVYLCASSLPTRGSYNEQFFGPGTRLTVL.

Remarks on this clonotype: One base away lies a much larger clone, so this may be a sequencing read error. The rearrangement uses TRBV5-6 and TRBJ2-1, with no clear D. This CDR3 region has 17 residues. V dropped 4 bases and J dropped 0 bases, with 17 bases sitting between them. Germline values: CDR1 SGHDT, CDR2 YYEEEE. The CDR3 nucleotides are TGTGCCAGCAGCCCCGTCGAGCGAGCTCGCTCCTACAATGAGCAGTTCTTC. Translation gives CASSPVERARSYNEQFF.

Note on this clonotype: A much larger clonotype is one base distant, so this may be a read error. CDR3 DNA: TGTGCCAGCAGAGCGGGGGACCAAGAGACCCAGTACTTC. Its protein is CASRAGDQETQYF. This sequence joins TRBV6-2 or TRBV6-3 and TRBJ2-5; 8 bases match TRBD2. The CDR3 sequence is 13 residues long. The germline gives CDR1 MNHEY, CDR2 SVGEGT. Trimming removed 6 bases from V and 0 bases from J; junction bases left unmatched: 0.

Notes on this clonotype: Mismatch with germline at one junction end may stem from a read error. The V call is TRBV5-1, the J call TRBJ2-7; D remains ambiguous. Germline V gene lookup returns CDR1 SGHRS and CDR2 YFSETQ. The length of the CDR3 is 15 residues. CDR3 sequence: CASSLWTFSSYEQYF. CDR3 nucleotides: TGCGCCAGCAGCTTATGGACGTTCTCCTCCTACGAGCAGTACTTT.

The table lists this clonotype with a count of one. No conserved phenylalanine or tryptophan ends this CDR3, so it is likely a read error. It is unclear where the CDR3 begins or ends on the DNA, so no DNA is shown, and the CDR3 is as TCRdb lists it. V usage is TRBV28 and J usage is TRBJ2-7; the table's D call, TRBD1, was not checked against the DNA. The CDR3 is made up of 13 amino acids, end residues included. The germline V gene encodes CDR1 MDHEN and CDR2 SYDVKM. The chain's CDR3 is CASSPPGPYERYL.

Points on this clonotype: The final CDR3 position lacks the conserved phenylalanine or tryptophan, pointing to a likely read error. The chain couples TRBV10-3 to TRBJ1-1; TRBD1 matches at 10 bases. The V gene's germline CDR1 is ENHRY and CDR2 SYGVKD. The CDR3 loop spans 15 amino acids. The CDR3 loop is CTISEWDRGPTEAFV. CDR3 coding DNA: TGTACCATCAGTGAGTGGGACAGGGGCCCCACTGAAGCTTTCGTT.

About this clonotype: This CDR3 fails to terminate in the conserved phenylalanine or tryptophan, so it likely reflects a read error. The CDR3 region is CVSSQEQGGNWNTEAFS. The DNA of the CDR3 is TGCGTCAGCAGCCAAGAACAGGGGGGGAATTGGAACACTGAAGCTTTCTCT. This chain uses TRBV4-1 with TRBJ1-1; 8 nucleotides line up with TRBD1. Germline-derived CDR1 and CDR2 are MGHRA and YSYEKL. The CDR3 loop spans 17 amino acids.

To note about this clonotype: The junction departs from the called germline gene at one end, perhaps through a read error. The rearrangement joins TRBV5-1 to TRBJ2-3; 8 nucleotides agree with TRBD1. The CDR3 is 16 amino acids. Germline-derived CDR1 and CDR2 are SGHRS and YFSETQ. DNA for the CDR3: TGCGCCAGCAGCCCGGAGCAGGGGGCCTGCACAGTTACGCAGTATTTT. This codes for CASSPEQGACTVTQYF.

For this clonotype: Germline is not matched at one junction end, which may reflect a read error. The chain recombines TRBV29-1 with TRBJ2-1; D is uncertain. Germline values: CDR1 SQVTM, CDR2 ANQGSEA. The length of the CDR3 is 14 residues. The CDR3 spells CSVKHGVTYNEHFF. CDR3 in DNA: TGCAGCGTTAAACATGGAGTCACCTACAATGAGCACTTCTTC.

Concerning this clonotype itself: Compared with germline, one end of the junction differs, possibly owing to a read error. J is TRBJ2-7 and V is TRBV4-2; D assignment may be TRBD1 or TRBD2 (5 bases each). Per germline, CDR1 LGHNA and CDR2 YNFKEQ. The CDR3 loop spans 15 amino acids. CDR3 bases: TGTGTCAGCAGCCCGGGGCAGGGCCCCTCCTACGAGCAGTACTTC. Translation gives CVSSPGQGPSYEQYF.

This clonotype was recorded at least ten times. J is TRBJ2-5 and V is TRBV6-1; D gene unclear. Per the germline V gene, CDR1 is MNHNS and CDR2 is SASEGT. This CDR3 is 14 amino acids long. Trimming took off 1 base at V and 1 base at J, with 7 bases between the two ends. This CDR3 reads CASSEGVVQETQYF. Here the CDR3 DNA reads TGTGCCAGCAGTGAAGGGGTTGTCCAAGAGACCCAGTACTTC.

The genes are TRBV20-1 and TRBJ1-3; D is undetermined. The germline V gene encodes CDR1 DFQATT and CDR2 SNEGSKA (reference sequence). This CDR3 is 14 amino acids long. Trimming removed 0 bases at V and 0 bases at J, with 6 bases between. In DNA, the CDR3 is TGCAGTGCTAGAGACGGTATCTCTGGAAACACCATATATTTT. It is translated as CSARDGISGNTIYF.

About this clonotype itself: One end of the junction is discordant with germline, which a read error may explain. The chain combines TRBV10-1 with TRBJ2-2, with D possibly TRBD2 on 5 matching bases. This CDR3 is built from 14 residues. Germline V lookup: CDR1 WNHNN, CDR2 SYGVQD (reference sequence). As DNA, the CDR3 is TGCGCCGGCAGTGGAGGAGTGAGCACCGGGGAGCTGTTCTTT. It yields the protein CAGSGGVSTGELFF.

On this clonotype: A single base separates this from a much larger clone, so it may be a read error. The chain combines TRBV7-9 with TRBJ1-5; no definite D call. Trimming took off 5 bases at V and 11 bases at J, with 16 bases between the two ends. Per the germline V gene, CDR1 is SEHNR and CDR2 is FQNEAQ (reference sequence). The CDR3 spans 13 residues. CDR3 region: CASSPPGGQSQHF. The DNA for the CDR3 is TGTGCCAGCAGCCCCCCGGGTGGCCAGTCCCAGCATTTT.

As regards this clonotype: This is likely a read error, given that the CDR3 carries no conserved phenylalanine or tryptophan at its end. In DNA form, the CDR3 reads TGCAGTGCTAGCGATTGGACGGACCTGGAGACCCAGTACTTA. Its translation: CSASDWTDLETQYL. The rearrangement links TRBV20-1 to TRBJ2-5; D is unresolved. Trimming removed 3 bases at V and 5 bases at J, with 16 bases between. Germline V gives CDR1 DFQATT, CDR2 SNEGSKA (reference sequence). The CDR3 is 14 amino acids.

The J gene is TRBJ1-2, the V gene TRBV11-2; 10 bases fit TRBD1. V gave up 5 bases and J gave up 1 base; unmatched junction bases: 7. Germline assignment: CDR1 SGHAT and CDR2 FQNNGV. The CDR3 contains 16 residues. The DNA of the CDR3 is TGTGCCAGCAGCCCAGGAGGGACAGGGGATAACTATGGCTACACCTTC. Its translation is CASSPGGTGDNYGYTF.

V gene TRBV28 combines with J gene TRBJ2-7; D may be TRBD1 or TRBD2 (5 bases each). V lost 2 bases to trimming and J lost 6 bases, with 14 bases between them. The CDR3 sequence is 14 residues long. Germline-derived CDR1 and CDR2 are MDHEN and SYDVKM. CDR3 amino acids: CASSLRGDAREQYF. DNA of the CDR3: TGTGCCAGCAGTTTACGTGGGGACGCCCGCGAGCAGTACTTC.

This clonotype was seen only once. This chain uses TRBV5-1 with TRBJ1-4; D is undetermined. This CDR3 contains 14 residues. The germline V gene has CDR1 SGHRS and CDR2 YFSETQ. V dropped 0 bases and J dropped 8 bases, with 11 bases sitting between them. CDR3 region: CASSLEGPPEKLFF. CDR3 nucleotides: TGCGCCAGCAGCTTGGAAGGGCCGCCGGAAAAACTGTTTTTT.

Comments on this clonotype: A read error may explain this, as a much larger clone is one base away. This chain's CDR3 is CTSSSEARNEQFF. CDR3 DNA: TGTACCAGCAGCTCGGAGGCGCGTAATGAGCAGTTCTTC. The V and J genes are TRBV5-4 and TRBJ2-1; D perhaps matches TRBD2 (5 bases). CDR1 SGHNT and CDR2 YYREEE come from the germline V gene (reference sequence). This CDR3 contains 13 residues.

The gene calls are TRBV6-5 and TRBJ1-6; D remains ambiguous. V was clipped by 7 bases and J by 10 bases, with 11 bases between them. Germline V gene lookup returns CDR1 MNHEY and CDR2 SVGAGI. There are 12 residues in the CDR3. CDR3 in amino acids: CASNRVESPLHF. The CDR3 nucleotides read TGTGCCAGCAACCGCGTGGAATCACCCCTCCACTTT.

On this clonotype: Here the CDR3 omits its conserved ending phenylalanine or tryptophan, so a read error is the likely source. This chain joins TRBV6-5 and TRBJ1-1; TRBD1 might be the D (6 bases). The V gene's germline CDR1 is MNHEY and CDR2 SVGAGI. This CDR3 has 14 residues. The V and J ends lost 2 bases and 2 bases respectively, with 9 bases between them. The chain's CDR3 is CASSYRGTNTEAFV. The CDR3 DNA follows: TGTGCCAGCAGTTACAGGGGGACAAACACTGAAGCTTTCGTT.